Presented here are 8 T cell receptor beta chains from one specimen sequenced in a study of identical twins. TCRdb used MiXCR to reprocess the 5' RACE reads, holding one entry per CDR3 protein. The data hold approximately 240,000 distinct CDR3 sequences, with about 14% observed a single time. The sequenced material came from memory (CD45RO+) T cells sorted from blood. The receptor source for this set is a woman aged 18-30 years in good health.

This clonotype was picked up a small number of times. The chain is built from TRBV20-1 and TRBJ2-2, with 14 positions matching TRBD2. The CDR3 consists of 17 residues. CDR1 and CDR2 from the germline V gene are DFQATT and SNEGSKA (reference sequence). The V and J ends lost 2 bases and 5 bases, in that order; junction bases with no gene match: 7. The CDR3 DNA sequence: TGCAGTGCTAGACTCTGGACTAGCGGGGGGAATACCGGGGAGCTGTTTTTT. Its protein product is CSARLWTSGGNTGELFF.

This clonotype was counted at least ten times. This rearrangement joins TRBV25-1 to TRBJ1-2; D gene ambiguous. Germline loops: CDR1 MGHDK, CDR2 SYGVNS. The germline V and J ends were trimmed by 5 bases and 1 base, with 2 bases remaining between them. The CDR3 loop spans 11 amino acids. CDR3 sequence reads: CASSFNYGYTF. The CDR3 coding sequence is TGTGCCAGCAGTTTTAACTATGGCTACACCTTC.

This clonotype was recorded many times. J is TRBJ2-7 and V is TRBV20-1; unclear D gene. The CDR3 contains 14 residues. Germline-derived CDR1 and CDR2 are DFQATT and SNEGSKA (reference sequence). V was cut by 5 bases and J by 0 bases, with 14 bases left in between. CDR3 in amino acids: CSAQDGDSSYEQYF. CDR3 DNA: TGCAGTGCTCAGGACGGAGATAGCTCCTACGAGCAGTACTTC.

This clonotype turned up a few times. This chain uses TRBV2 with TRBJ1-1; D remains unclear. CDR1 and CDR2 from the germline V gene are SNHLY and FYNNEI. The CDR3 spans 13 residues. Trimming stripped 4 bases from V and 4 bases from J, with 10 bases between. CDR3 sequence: CASSVASGTEAFF. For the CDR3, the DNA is TGTGCCAGCAGTGTGGCAAGTGGCACTGAAGCTTTCTTT.

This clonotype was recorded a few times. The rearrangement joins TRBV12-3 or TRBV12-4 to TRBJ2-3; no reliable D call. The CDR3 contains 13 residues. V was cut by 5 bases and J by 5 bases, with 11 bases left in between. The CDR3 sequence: CASSLHGIDTQYF. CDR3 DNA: TGTGCCAGCAGTCTTCACGGAATAGATACGCAGTATTTT.

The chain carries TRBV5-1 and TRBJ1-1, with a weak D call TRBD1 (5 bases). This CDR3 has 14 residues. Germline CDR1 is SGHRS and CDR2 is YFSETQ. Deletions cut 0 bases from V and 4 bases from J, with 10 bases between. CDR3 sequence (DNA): TGCGCCAGCAGCTTGGCCAGTGGGGGCACTGAAGCTTTCTTT. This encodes CASSLASGGTEAFF.

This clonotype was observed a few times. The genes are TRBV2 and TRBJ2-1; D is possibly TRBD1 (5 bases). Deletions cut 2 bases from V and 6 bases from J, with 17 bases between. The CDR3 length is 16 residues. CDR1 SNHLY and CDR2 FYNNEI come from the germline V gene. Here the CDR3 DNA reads TGTGCCAGCAGTGAACTTTCTATGGCAGGGCTCAATGAGCAGTTCTTC. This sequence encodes CASSELSMAGLNEQFF. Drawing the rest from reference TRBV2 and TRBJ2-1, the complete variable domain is EPEVTQTPSHQVTQMGQEVILRCVPISNHLYFYWYRQILGQKVEFLVSFYNNEISEKSEIFDDQFSVERPDGSNFTLKIRSTKLEDSAMYFCASSELSMAGLNEQFFGPGTRLTVL.

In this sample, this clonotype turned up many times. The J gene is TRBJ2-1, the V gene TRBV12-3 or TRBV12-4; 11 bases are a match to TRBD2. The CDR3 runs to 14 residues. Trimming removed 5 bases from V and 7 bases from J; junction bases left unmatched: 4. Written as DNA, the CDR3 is TGTGCCAGCAGTAATAGCGGGGGGGGTAATGAGCAGTTCTTC. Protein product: CASSNSGGGNEQFF.